Described below is a single TCR beta chain sequence and its context. No antigen is known for it. The sample is drawn from a study of T cell responses to AZD1222 COVID-19 vaccine. General study points: Donors, mostly white British, included more females; clonal diversity was possibly underestimated. Nearly half of unique spike-specific TCRs reportedly avoided B.1.351 and B.1.1.7 mutated regions. Seropositive AZD1222 recipients at baseline numbered only 6 or 7. Spike-specific TCR breadth and depth grew following two AZD1222 doses.

Data came from immunoSEQ multiplex PCR; TCRdb stores just in-frame clones and leaves some out. The sample yields approximately 79,000 clones, 80% to 90% seen once. The CDR3 has 18 residues. The V end was cut by 2 bases, the J end by 0 bases, with 17 bases between. CDR1 is MNHEY, CDR2 SVGEGT, per germline. The chain uses TRBV6-2 or TRBV6-3 and TRBJ2-4, with D possibly being TRBD1 or TRBD2 (5 bases each). The sample consisted of peripheral blood, taken on day 0 of AZD1222 vaccination. The receptor was isolated from an adult in good health. The CDR3 region is CASSYVPRGASAKNIQYF. In DNA, the CDR3 is TGTGCCAGCAGTTACGTCCCTCGAGGGGCGTCAGCCAAAAACATTCAGTACTTC.